Shown below are 13 T cell receptor beta chains from a single sample sequenced in a study of T cells in women clearing cervical HPV infection. Produced via immunoSEQ multiplex PCR; TCRdb's table is partial and in-frame only. The listing records approximately 38,000 clones. Sequencing used blood buffy coat. The receptors here all came from a woman aged 18 to 69 with a cervical HPV16 infection that either progressed to CIN3+ or cleared (not recorded which).

With respect to this clone: The read terminates 3 residues ahead of where the CDR3 ends, so the germline J gene completes it. In the same sample, other DNA sequences code for this CDR3. This chain connects TRBV20-1 to TRBJ1-3, with 9 bases matching TRBD1. CDR1 and CDR2 (germline): DFQATT, SNEGSKA (reference sequence). Germline trimming cut 0 bases from V and 7 bases from J; bases unmatched to any gene: 7. CDR3 size: 15 residues. CDR3: CSARDGGQGDNTIYF. The sequenced CDR3 bases are TGCAGTGCTAGAGATGGGGGACAGGGTGATAACACC.

Concerning this clone itself: The read terminates 3 residues ahead of where the CDR3 ends, so the germline J gene completes it. The V call is TRBV7-8, the J call TRBJ1-2; 7 bases are a match to TRBD1. The CDR3 has 15 amino acids. V was clipped by 4 bases and J by 2 bases; unmatched bases: 7. Germline V gives CDR1 SGHVS, CDR2 FQNEAQ. The chain's CDR3 is CASSYGTVSNYGYTF. The CDR3 DNA, read in part, is TGTGCCAGCAGCTACGGGACAGTTTCAAACTATGGC. Looking up the rest from reference TRBV7-8 and TRBJ1-2 gives the full variable domain: GAGVSQSPRYKVAKRGQDVALRCDPISGHVSLFWYQQALGQGPEFLTYFQNEAQLDKSGLPSDRFFAERPEGSVSTLKIQRTQQEDSAVYLCASSYGTVSNYGYTFGSGTRLTVV.

On this clone itself: The CDR3 end falls 3 residues outside the read, so it is completed with the germline J gene. The chain joins TRBV30 to TRBJ1-2; tentative D call: TRBD1 (6 bases). Trimming stripped 0 bases from V and 6 bases from J, with 11 bases between. Germline V gene sequence: CDR1 GTSNPN, CDR2 SVGIG (reference sequence). The CDR3 loop spans 13 amino acids. CDR3 protein: CAWSVTAGDGYTF. The part of the CDR3 DNA that was read is TGTGCCTGGAGTGTAACGGCAGGGGATGGC. Full variable domain (remainder filled in from reference TRBV30 and TRBJ1-2): SQTIHQWPATLVQPVGSPLSLECTVEGTSNPNLYWYRQAAGRGLQLLFYSVGIGQISSEVPQNLSASRPQDRQFILSSKKLLLSDSGFYLCAWSVTAGDGYTFGSGTRLTVV.

As concerns this clone: The CDR3 end falls 3 residues outside the read, so it is completed with the germline J gene. The chain links TRBV13 to TRBJ1-2; maybe TRBD1 (5 bases). Germline-derived CDR1 and CDR2 are PRHDT and FYEKMQ (reference sequence). Trimming pared 7 bases from V and 4 bases from J, leaving 16 bases between. This CDR3 has 14 residues. The CDR3 DNA, read in part, is TGTGCCAGCACCACGGGGGGGGGTCTCTATGGC. It codes for CASTTGGGLYG. The CDR3, in full, reads CASTTGGGLYGYTF.

In the case of this clone: Sequencing ends 3 residues short of the CDR3 end; the germline J gene provides the rest. This sequence joins TRBV5-1 and TRBJ2-1, with 8 bases identical to TRBD1. Germline lookup yields CDR1 SGHRS and CDR2 YFSETQ. The CDR3 consists of 17 residues. With 0 bases clipped from V and 7 bases from J, the junction kept 12 bases outside the gene matches. The CDR3 spells CASSLAPSGRGQNEQFF. CDR3 DNA (partial): TGCGCCAGCAGCTTGGCGCCGAGCGGCAGGGGGCAAAATGAG.

Concerning this clone: The read ends 3 residues shy of where the CDR3 ends; the end is completed using the germline J gene. J is TRBJ2-3 and V is TRBV11-1; 8 bases are a match to TRBD2. Looked up from germline, CDR1 is SGHAT and CDR2 is FQDESV (reference sequence). The CDR3 runs to 15 residues. Unmatched junction bases numbered 1, after V lost 2 bases and J lost 0 bases. The CDR3 here is CASSLSGGSTDTQYF. The covered CDR3 bases are TGTGCCAGCAGCTTAAGCGGGGGCAGCACAGATACG.

The part of the CDR3 DNA that was read is TGTGCCAGCAGTTCACCGGGACAGGGACGTCCCGGGGAG. Residues: CASSSPGQGRPGE. The whole CDR3 reads CASSSPGQGRPGELFF. V gene TRBV27 combines with J gene TRBJ2-2; 9 nucleotides align to TRBD1. The read terminates 3 residues before the CDR3 end, so the remaining end is supplied by the germline J gene. The CDR3 covers 16 residues. Looked up from germline, CDR1 is MNHEY and CDR2 is SMNVEV (reference sequence). The V segment lost 4 bases and the J segment 6 bases; nucleotides outside the gene matches: 9.

Details on this clone: The read ends 3 residues before the CDR3 terminus; that terminus is restored from the germline J gene. This chain uses TRBV29-1 with TRBJ2-6; TRBD1 might be the D (6 bases). This CDR3 has 14 residues. CDR1 is SQVTM and CDR2 is ANQGSEA in the germline V gene. Trimming took off 7 bases at V and 4 bases at J, with 14 bases between the two ends. Here the CDR3 reads CSAATGPGANVLTF. The DNA read from the CDR3 is TGCAGCGCCGCAACAGGGCCGGGGGCCAACGTC.

Remarks on this clone: The read falls 3 residues short of the CDR3 end, and the missing part is taken from the germline J gene. The chain links TRBV5-6 to TRBJ1-2; D may be TRBD1 (6 bases). The CDR3 loop spans 15 amino acids. Germline loops: CDR1 SGHDT, CDR2 YYEEEE. The V gene lost 0 bases and the J gene lost 4 bases, with 13 bases spanning the gap. CDR3 loop: CASSLGAGVSYGYTF. The covered CDR3 bases are TGTGCCAGCAGCTTGGGGGCAGGGGTGAGCTATGGC.

About this clone itself: The read finishes 3 residues shy of the CDR3 end, and the germline J gene is used to complete it. The chain employs TRBV6-2 or TRBV6-3 and TRBJ2-7; 8 bases map to TRBD1. The CDR3 spans 12 residues. Per the germline V gene, CDR1 is MNHEY and CDR2 is SVGEGT. The J segment lost 2 bases and the V segment lost 8 bases, leaving 2 bases of the junction unmatched. CDR3 DNA (partial): TGTGCCAGCGGACAGGGACCCTACGAG. This gives the protein CASGQGPYE. The entire CDR3 sequence reads CASGQGPYEQYF.

On this clone: Sequencing ends 3 residues short of the CDR3 end; the germline J gene provides the rest. V gene TRBV7-3 combines with J gene TRBJ2-3; no reliable D call. Trimming took 3 bases from V and 2 from J, leaving 9 bases between them. Germline V gives CDR1 SGHTA, CDR2 FQGTGA. The CDR3 runs to 14 residues. The CDR3 DNA, read in part, is TGTGCCAGCAGCTTGGTGGCCCCCACAGATACG. It specifies CASSLVAPTDT. The full CDR3 reads CASSLVAPTDTQYF. Based on the CDR3 plus reference TRBV7-3 and TRBJ2-3, the full variable domain is GAGVSQTPSNKVTEKGKYVELRCDPISGHTALYWYRQSLGQGPEFLIYFQGTGAADDSGLPNDRFFAVRPEGSVSTLKIQRTERGDSAVYLCASSLVAPTDTQYFGPGTRLTVL.

Comment on this clone: Coverage ceases 3 residues before the CDR3 finishes, and the germline J gene fills in the end. J is TRBJ2-1 and V is TRBV30; perhaps TRBD2 as D (5 bases). The CDR3 totals 11 residues. V lost 4 bases and J 9 bases, leaving 10 bases between the germline ends. In germline, CDR1 is GTSNPN, CDR2 SVGIG (reference sequence). The sequenced part of the CDR3 DNA is TGTGCCTGGAAGGAAGCGGTTGAG. It encodes CAWKEAVE. The whole CDR3 protein reads CAWKEAVEQFF.

Details on this clone: The CDR3 end falls 3 residues outside the read, so it is completed with the germline J gene. The genes are TRBV5-6 and TRBJ1-1; D gene unclear. Trimming took off 6 bases at V and 3 bases at J, with 9 bases between the two ends. Looked up from germline, CDR1 is SGHDT and CDR2 is YYEEEE. This CDR3 is built from 12 residues. The CDR3 sequence: CASTAGDTEAFF. CDR3 DNA (partial): TGTGCCAGCACAGCCGGGGACACTGAA.